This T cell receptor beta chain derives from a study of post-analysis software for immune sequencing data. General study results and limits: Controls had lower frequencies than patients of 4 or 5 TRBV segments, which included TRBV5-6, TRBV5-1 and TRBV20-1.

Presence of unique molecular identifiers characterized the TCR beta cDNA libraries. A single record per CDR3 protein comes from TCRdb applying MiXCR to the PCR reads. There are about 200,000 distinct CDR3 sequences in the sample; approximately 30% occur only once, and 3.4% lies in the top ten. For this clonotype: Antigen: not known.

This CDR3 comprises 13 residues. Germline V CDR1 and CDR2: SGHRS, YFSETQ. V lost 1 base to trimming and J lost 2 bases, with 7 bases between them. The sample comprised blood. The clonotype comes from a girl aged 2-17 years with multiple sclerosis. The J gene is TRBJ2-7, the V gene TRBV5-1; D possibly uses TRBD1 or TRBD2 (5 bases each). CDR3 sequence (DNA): TGCGCCAGCAGCTTGTGGGGGACCTACGAGCAGTACTTC. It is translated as CASSLWGTYEQYF.